This TCR beta chain was retrieved from a study of blood T cell repertoires in COVID-19 (dated by TCRdb to the early 2020s). Broadly, across the study: Samples from collaborators originated in the United States, Italy and Spain and spanned both the acute and convalescent phases of COVID-19. The prospective study material was composed of cDNA or gDNA derived from T cells, B-cell-depleted T cells, or PBMCs. Deeply sampled blood TCRbeta repertoires from subjects exposed to, actively infected with, or recovered from COVID-19 were included in the dataset. The repertoires were made available in a free public database intended to serve as a resource for research on the immune response to SARS-CoV-2. The samples were drawn from the first 160 participants of the ongoing ImmuneRACE study and from 950 to 1,500 subjects provided by 6 global collaborators. A de-identified subject ID, COVID-19 status, age in years and sex were almost always included in the sample metadata. HLA class I and class II types, where available, came from metadata supplied by the sample provider rather than from assay-based typing.

At one collaborating source in Seattle, patients were enrolled during active infection and were followed longitudinally through the course of disease. Collaborating institutions collected whole blood in K2EDTA tubes following their own protocols. For TCRbeta analysis, collaborators shipped samples as frozen whole blood, isolated PBMCs, or DNA extracted from either of those sample types. The immunoSEQ Assay, a bias-controlled multiplex PCR, was used to amplify TCRbeta CDR3 regions from genomic DNA. In the paper's pipeline: The number of nucleated cells in each sample was estimated by amplification of reference gene primers within the assay. Sequence reads were collapsed and filtered to measure the absolute abundance of every unique TCRbeta CDR3 rearrangement. For each sample, productive Simpson clonality was calculated by taking the square root of Simpson's diversity index across productive rearrangements. Imported from immuneACCESS, the table was reduced by TCRdb to in-frame sequences with V and J called. These copies leave out some clones; in studies compared against another copy, an unresolved V gene accounts for under half, and the cause of the remainder is not known. V and J calls and clone size are as listed in that table; D and trimming were resolved from the DNA. A total of more than 200,000 clones appear in this sample, 84% of them only once. Over 9.5% of the sample lies in the top ten.

Reading the germline V gene gives CDR1 SGHRS and CDR2 YFSETQ. The CDR3 measures 14 amino acids from cysteine to phenylalanine. The only DNA kept is the CDR3, 42 bases in frame from the first base. V loses 0 bases at its end and J loses 6 bases; junction bases beyond the gene matches: 2. Results and caveats for the whole study, not just this receptor: The quantity of clinical and demographic metadata differed by source and by participant and was supplied without curation.

Turning to this clone: Its specific antigen is unknown. No clone much larger than this one lies a single base away; base qualities are absent.

The sample consisted of peripheral blood. This TCR was sampled from a woman older than 75 with COVID-19, enrolled during active disease. This receptor chain uses TRBV5-1 and TRBJ2-7, with TRBD1 identical over 11 junction bases. The CDR3 region has the sequence CASSLDGTGGEQYF. The DNA reads TGCGCCAGCAGCTTGGACGGGACAGGGGGCGAGCAGTACTTC.